This is a list of T cell receptor beta chains from one sample in a study of cytomegalovirus exposure and HLA in healthy donors. The data were produced by immunoSEQ multiplex PCR, yet TCRdb's version contains in-frame clones alone and is incomplete. This table holds under 150,000 clones, around 72% found once. The sequenced sample was PBMCs. These receptors were obtained from a man in his forties or fifties in good health and CMV-seronegative. Each CDR3 is given with its conserved first and last residue. Expanded clones are given a class, and other clones once, few, many or no size at all.

J | V | size | CDR3
TRBJ1-2 | TRBV5-4 | - | CASSPPRQLAANYGYTF
TRBJ1-4 | TRBV30 | - | CAWSEKGGSEKLFF
TRBJ2-1 | TRBV10-1 | - | CASSESRFGLAGASYNEQFF
TRBJ2-3 | TRBV7-9 | - | CASSLSQGARDTQYF
TRBJ1-6 | TRBV9 | - | CASRGPSSYNSPLHF
TRBJ1-2 | TRBV2 | - | CATPVGTGRPNYGYTF
TRBJ2-5 | TRBV7-6 | - | CASSLAYQETQYF
TRBJ2-1 | TRBV28 | few | CASGLAANNEQFF
TRBJ1-4 | TRBV28 | - | CASGLRTGGFGEKLFF
TRBJ2-7 | TRBV27 | - | CASSLPGLAPYEQYF
TRBJ2-2 | TRBV5-6 | - | CASSLTRQGWSTGELFF
TRBJ2-7 | TRBV5-4 | - | CASSLELAGTYEQYF
TRBJ2-7 | TRBV27 | few | CASSLGGTIYEQYF
TRBJ1-1 | TRBV5-6 | few | CASSRTGVSEAFF
TRBJ1-2 | TRBV28 | - | CASSSPTGDHGYTF
TRBJ2-7 | TRBV20-1 | - | CSAASGSILAF
TRBJ2-7 | TRBV4-1 | - | CASSQDSGVKQYF
TRBJ2-7 | TRBV6-6 | - | CASSYTTSGGGEQYF
TRBJ1-5 | TRBV18 | - | CASSASRDSAVAGNQPQHF
TRBJ2-7 | TRBV5-1 | - | CASSPVQGAYEQYF
TRBJ2-7 | TRBV10-3 | - | CAISASGSYEQYF
TRBJ2-7 | TRBV5-1 | - | CASSLTRDRHSYEQYF
TRBJ2-1 | TRBV9 | once | CASSGQSGTSGRSYNEQFF
TRBJ1-1 | TRBV19 | few | CASSMAGQGVVAFF
TRBJ2-7 | TRBV27 | few | CASSFDRGLYSYEQYF
TRBJ2-2 | TRBV18 | - | CASSGQLNTGELFF
TRBJ1-1 | TRBV4-1 | - | CASSLEDRGMVAFF
TRBJ1-6 | TRBV9 | few | CASSVGASYNSPLHF
TRBJ2-3 | TRBV5-1 | once | CASSQDRPSGDTQYF
TRBJ2-5 | TRBV2 | - | CASSDRLAGGGETQYF
TRBJ2-1 | TRBV6-5 | once | CASSYGGQYNEQFF
TRBJ2-6 | TRBV6-1 | - | CASSVSSGSWVLTF
TRBJ1-1 | TRBV7-8 | few | CASSLSFRNTEAFF
TRBJ1-4 | TRBV9 | - | CASSVEGSANEKLFF
- | TRBV6-5 | - | CASSSHPGQGGDEQYF
TRBJ2-7 | TRBV7-6 | few | CASSQNRGAFEQYF
TRBJ2-3 | TRBV11-1 | - | CASSPRAGPTDTQYF
TRBJ1-2 | TRBV30 | - | CAWSATRIYGYTF
TRBJ2-7 | TRBV27 | - | CASSGEPTYEQYF
TRBJ1-4 | TRBV15 | few | CATSRDWGDSSEKLFF
TRBJ1-2 | TRBV5-6 | - | CASSLVGVYTF
TRBJ2-7 | TRBV7-2 | - | CASSYTGGGNYEQYF
TRBJ2-5 | TRBV15 | - | CATSIGTGGVETQYF
TRBJ2-5 | TRBV7-2 | - | CASSIQTSGERSQETQYF
TRBJ1-2 | TRBV27 | - | CASMDRDSLGGYTF
TRBJ2-2 | TRBV9 | - | CASSARGGAMGTGELFF
TRBJ2-7 | TRBV4-3 | - | CASRGTQTYEQYF
TRBJ2-7 | TRBV7-9 | - | CASSPIGQAYEQYF
TRBJ2-7 | TRBV5-1 | - | CASSLISQDIGTGAREYF
TRBJ1-4 | TRBV7-9 | - | CASSLRSRYNEKLFF
TRBJ2-1 | TRBV19 | - | CASSMGLAGFFSYNEQFF
TRBJ1-2 | TRBV2 | - | CASSPGTGEVYGYTF
TRBJ2-5 | TRBV7-9 | - | CASSLLEGPQETQYF
TRBJ2-7 | TRBV27 | - | CASSRSGTPGFYEQYF
TRBJ2-7 | TRBV10-1 | - | CASSGTGGFTRF
TRBJ2-7 | TRBV15 | - | CATSRDRERERYEQYF
TRBJ2-5 | TRBV27 | - | CASSPVPRGAETQYF
TRBJ2-1 | TRBV25-1 | - | CASGGTASSYNEQFF